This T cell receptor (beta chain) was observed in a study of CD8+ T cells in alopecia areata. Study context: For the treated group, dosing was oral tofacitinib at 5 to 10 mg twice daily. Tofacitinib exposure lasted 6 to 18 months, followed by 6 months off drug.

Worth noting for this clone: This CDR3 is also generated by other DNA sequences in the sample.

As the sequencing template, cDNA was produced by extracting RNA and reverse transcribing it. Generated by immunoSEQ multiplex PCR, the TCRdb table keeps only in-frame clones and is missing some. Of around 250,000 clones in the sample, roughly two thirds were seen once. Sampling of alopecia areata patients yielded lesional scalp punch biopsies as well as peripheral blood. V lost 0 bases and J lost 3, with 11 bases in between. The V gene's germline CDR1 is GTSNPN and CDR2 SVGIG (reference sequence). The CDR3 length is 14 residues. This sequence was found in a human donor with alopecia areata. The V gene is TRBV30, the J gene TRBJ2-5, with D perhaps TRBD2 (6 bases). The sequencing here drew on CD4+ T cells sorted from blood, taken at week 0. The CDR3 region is CAWSVSRREETQYF. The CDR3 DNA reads TGTGCCTGGAGTGTATCACGGAGGGAAGAGACCCAGTACTTC.